These 31 T cell receptor beta chains originate from one sample sequenced in a study of T cell repertoires in cytomegalovirus infection. TCRdb re-called the reads through MiXCR, storing one row per CDR3 protein. This repertoire shows some 700,000 distinct CDR3 sequences, 35% to 40% found once; its top ten account for 2.8%. Specimen: PBMCs. These receptors were obtained from a human donor in good health (CMV status not recorded). Some clones in this sample may be carry-over from other donors' samples.

This clonotype was seen a handful of times. This chain links TRBV7-8 with TRBJ2-1; the D call may be TRBD1 or TRBD2 (5 bases each). The CDR3 runs 19 residues. Per germline, CDR1 SGHVS and CDR2 FQNEAQ. V dropped 0 bases and J dropped 6 bases, with 24 bases sitting between them. This chain's CDR3 is CASSLAVEQAGKKLNEQFF. The CDR3 nucleotides read TGTGCCAGCAGCTTAGCGGTCGAACAGGCCGGGAAGAAACTCAATGAGCAGTTCTTC.

The genes are TRBV28 and TRBJ1-5, with D tentatively TRBD1 (6 bases). V was trimmed by 6 bases and J by 2 bases, leaving 20 bases between them. The CDR3 extends over 17 amino acids. Germline V CDR1 and CDR2: MDHEN, SYDVKM. The CDR3 loop reads CASSIEGGRGGNQPQHF. The CDR3 bases are TGTGCCAGCAGCATCGAGGGGGGGCGAGGGGGCAATCAGCCCCAGCATTTT. The full variable domain, rest sourced from reference TRBV28 and TRBJ1-5, is DVKVTQSSRYLVKRTGEKVFLECVQDMDHENMFWYRQDPGLGLRLIYFSYDVKMKEKGDIPEGYSVSREKKERFSLILESASTNQTSMYLCASSIEGGRGGNQPQHFGDGTRLSIL.

This clonotype showed up just a few times. The chain carries TRBV19 and TRBJ1-5; D is undetermined. This CDR3 region has 12 residues. Per the germline V gene, CDR1 is LNHDA and CDR2 is SQIVND (reference sequence). V dropped 3 bases and J dropped 4 bases, with 4 bases sitting between them. The chain's CDR3 is CASSIFNQPQHF. CDR3 bases: TGTGCCAGTAGTATCTTTAATCAGCCCCAGCATTTT.

V and J are TRBV12-3 or TRBV12-4 and TRBJ2-4; no definite D call. The CDR3 spans 13 residues. Trimming stripped 6 bases from V and 0 bases from J, with 6 bases between. The CDR3 DNA sequence: TGTGCCAGCAGCTCCATAGCCAAAAACATTCAGTACTTC. Amino acids: CASSSIAKNIQYF.

Only one count was recorded for this clonotype. This sequence joins TRBV28 and TRBJ2-1, with D tentatively TRBD1 (7 bases). CDR3 length: 15 residues. V shed 3 bases and J shed 3 bases, with 12 bases lying between them. Germline V gene sequence: CDR1 MDHEN, CDR2 SYDVKM. CDR3 nucleotides: TGTGCCAGCAGTTTGCCAGGGGGGCTCTACAATGAGCAGTTCTTC. The encoded protein is CASSLPGGLYNEQFF.

This clonotype appeared once. The junction departs from germline at one end; a sequencing error may be responsible. This chain uses TRBV7-4 with TRBJ2-1; the D gene is possibly TRBD2 (6 bases). Germline CDR1 reads SGHVT; CDR2 reads SQSDAQ. This CDR3 is 16 amino acids long. CDR3 protein: CAGSLAGGVTYNEQFF. The CDR3, as DNA: TGTGCCGGCAGCTTAGCCGGCGGGGTCACCTACAATGAGCAGTTCTTC.

This clonotype was picked up one time. V usage is TRBV20-1 and J usage is TRBJ1-1; D is unresolved. V was clipped by 3 bases and J by 1 base, with 12 bases between them. The CDR3 is made up of 14 amino acids. CDR1 and CDR2 (germline): DFQATT, SNEGSKA (reference sequence). CDR3 sequence reads: CSASVPLKNTEAFF. The CDR3 bases are TGCAGTGCTAGTGTCCCGCTCAAGAACACTGAAGCTTTCTTT.

This chain links TRBV28 with TRBJ2-5, with D perhaps matching TRBD2 (5 bases). Trimming removed 11 bases at V and 2 bases at J, with 15 bases between. The CDR3 length is 13 residues. Germline lookup yields CDR1 MDHEN and CDR2 SYDVKM. The CDR3 loop reads CAVRDGGQETQYF. The CDR3 DNA reads as TGTGCCGTACGGGATGGAGGTCAAGAGACCCAGTACTTC. The variable domain in full, with the rest retrieved from reference TRBV28 and TRBJ2-5, is DVKVTQSSRYLVKRTGEKVFLECVQDMDHENMFWYRQDPGLGLRLIYFSYDVKMKEKGDIPEGYSVSREKKERFSLILESASTNQTSMYLCAVRDGGQETQYFGPGTRLLVL.

The gene calls are TRBV12-3 or TRBV12-4 and TRBJ1-4; D is uncertain. CDR3 length: 13 residues. Trimming shortened V by 2 bases and J by 10 bases, and 11 bases separated the two germline ends. CDR3 nucleotide sequence: TGTGCCAGCAGTTTACAAAGCCCGGGAAAACTGTTTTTT. Its protein is CASSLQSPGKLFF.

Many counts were recorded for this clonotype. The gene calls are TRBV7-2 and TRBJ2-4; tentative D call: TRBD2 (6 bases). Looked up from germline, CDR1 is SGHTA and CDR2 is FQGNSA. Trimming took 1 base from V and 7 from J, leaving 20 bases between them. The CDR3 totals 17 residues. The CDR3 region is CASSLVVGSRTGNIQYF. DNA for the CDR3: TGTGCCAGCAGCTTAGTGGTCGGGAGTAGGACTGGGAACATTCAGTACTTC.

The V call is TRBV7-9, the J call TRBJ2-7, with 9 nucleotides matching TRBD1. CDR3 length: 15 amino acids. Germline V lookup: CDR1 SEHNR, CDR2 FQNEAQ (reference sequence). V lost 4 bases, J lost 2 bases, and 6 bases stayed unmatched. The CDR3 region has the DNA TGTGCCAGCAGCTCCGGGACAGGGAGAACCTACGAGCAGTACTTC. It yields the protein CASSSGTGRTYEQYF.

This clonotype has more than one count but fewer than ten. The rearrangement uses TRBV28 and TRBJ2-7; a weak D match, TRBD1 (6 bases). The CDR3 extends over 14 amino acids. Per germline, CDR1 MDHEN and CDR2 SYDVKM. Trimming pared 3 bases from V and 1 base from J, leaving 10 bases between. The CDR3 DNA sequence: TGTGCCAGCAGTTTGGACAGTCCTTCCTACGAGCAGTACTTC. Protein sequence: CASSLDSPSYEQYF.

Notes on this clonotype: At one end the junction does not follow the germline gene, possibly because of a read error. The chain joins TRBV23-1 to TRBJ2-6; maybe TRBD2 (6 bases). TRBV23-1 is filed as an ORF, its function uncertain. This CDR3 region has 15 residues. The CDR3 nucleotides are TGCGCCAGCAGTCAATGTAACGGAGGGGCCAACGTCCTGCCTTTC. It is translated as CASSQCNGGANVLPF.

CDR3 in DNA: TGTGCCAGCAGCTTAGTGTTAGGGCCCTACAATGAGCAGTTCTTC. Protein: CASSLVLGPYNEQFF. The V gene is TRBV7-3, the J gene TRBJ2-1; D remains unclear. With 2 bases removed from V and 2 bases from J, the gap between germline ends came to 10 bases. CDR3 length: 15 amino acids. Germline V gene sequence: CDR1 SGHTA, CDR2 FQGTGA.

This clonotype was seen more than once but under ten times. CDR3 nucleotide sequence: TGTGCCAGCACCCCGGCCCAGGACTCTGGAAACACCATATATTTT. Translation gives CASTPAQDSGNTIYF. The rearrangement joins TRBV12-3 or TRBV12-4 to TRBJ1-3; unclear D gene. CDR3 length equals 15 residues. The V end was cut by 7 bases, the J end by 0 bases, with 13 bases between.

This rearrangement joins TRBV12-5 to TRBJ2-3; D is possibly TRBD2 (6 bases). V was pared by 3 bases and J by 6 bases, with 16 bases between. Germline assignment: CDR1 LGHNT and CDR2 FRNRAP. The CDR3 length is 15 residues. CDR3 amino acids: CASGFISGGVDTQYF. The CDR3 DNA is TGTGCTAGTGGTTTTATATCCGGCGGGGTGGATACGCAGTATTTT.

This chain connects TRBV7-6 to TRBJ2-3; D may match TRBD1 or TRBD2 (5 bases each). V was clipped by 3 bases and J by 0 bases, with 16 bases between them. This CDR3 is built from 17 residues. Germline-derived CDR1 and CDR2 are SGHVS and FNYEAQ. Here the CDR3 DNA reads TGTGCCAGCAGCTTTGTAGGGACCGGCGCTAGCACAGATACGCAGTATTTT. This translates into CASSFVGTGASTDTQYF.

Details on this clonotype: It may be a read error: a sequence one base away is much more abundant. The conserved phenylalanine or tryptophan normally closing the CDR3 is absent here, so this likely arose from a read error. J is TRBJ2-1 and V is TRBV7-2; 10 bases map to TRBD2. Unmatched junction bases numbered 4, after V lost 4 bases and J lost 4 bases. From germline, CDR1 is SGHTA and CDR2 FQGNSA. The CDR3 runs 15 residues. The chain's CDR3 is CASSYRTSGYNEQFL. CDR3 DNA sequence: TGTGCCAGCAGCTACCGGACTAGCGGTTACAATGAGCAGTTCTTA.

The rearrangement joins TRBV7-2 to TRBJ2-7; no firm D call. Germline CDR1 reads SGHTA; CDR2 reads FQGNSA. This CDR3 is 14 amino acids long. Trimming took 3 bases from V and 2 from J, leaving 11 bases between them. CDR3 sequence (DNA): TGTGCCAGCAGCTTGCAGACATTCCCCTACGAGCAGTACTTC. Translated, it gives CASSLQTFPYEQYF.

This chain links TRBV20-1 with TRBJ1-6; weak D call: TRBD1 (6 bases). The germline gives CDR1 DFQATT, CDR2 SNEGSKA (reference sequence). V dropped 5 bases and J dropped 10 bases, with 18 bases sitting between them. The CDR3 is made up of 14 amino acids. CDR3 residues: CSAGLSGAKSPLHF. In DNA form, the CDR3 reads TGCAGTGCTGGACTCTCAGGGGCCAAATCACCCCTCCACTTT.

The chain carries TRBV12-3 or TRBV12-4 and TRBJ1-6; D is undetermined. This CDR3 is built from 14 residues. Trimming shortened V by 6 bases and J by 7 bases, and 13 bases separated the two germline ends. CDR3 sequence: CASSRFGENSPLHF. As DNA, the CDR3 is TGTGCCAGCAGCCGCTTTGGGGAAAATTCACCCCTCCACTTT.

This chain uses TRBV5-1 with TRBJ1-5; perhaps TRBD1 as D (6 bases). Germline V CDR1 and CDR2: SGHRS, YFSETQ. The CDR3 totals 16 residues. V was pared by 4 bases and J by 0 bases, with 14 bases between. The CDR3 coding sequence is TGCGCCAGCAGCCGTGAAGGACAGTATAGCAATCAGCCCCAGCATTTT. Protein sequence: CASSREGQYSNQPQHF.

This clonotype was detected a few times. The chain has TRBV6-5 and TRBJ2-3; D not resolved. The CDR3 is 14 amino acids. Trimming removed 0 bases from V and 6 bases from J, with 10 bases in between. Germline values: CDR1 MNHEY, CDR2 SVGAGI. CDR3 DNA: TGTGCCAGCAGTTACTCTAGTAGGTGGGATACGCAGTATTTT. It codes for CASSYSSRWDTQYF.

This clonotype has just one count. The chain employs TRBV7-3 and TRBJ1-1, with D tentatively TRBD1 (6 bases). Trimming removed 5 bases at V and 0 bases at J, with 16 bases between. Germline CDR1 SGHTA, CDR2 FQGTGA. The CDR3 is 16 amino acids. CDR3 amino acids: CASSPIRTAMNTEAFF. The CDR3 DNA follows: TGTGCCAGCAGCCCAATAAGGACAGCGATGAACACTGAAGCTTTCTTT.

A remark on this clonotype: A far larger clone is just one base off, so this is likely a read error. The genes are TRBV7-2 and TRBJ1-3, with a tentative D call TRBD1 (5 bases). The germline V gene encodes CDR1 SGHTA and CDR2 FQGNSA. The CDR3 is 14 amino acids. The V and J ends lost 4 bases and 6 bases respectively, with 13 bases between them. CDR3 loop: CASSSGGSVNTIYF. DNA for the CDR3: TGTGCCAGCAGCTCGGGGGGAAGCGTAAACACCATATATTTT.

This clonotype appeared a few times. V gene TRBV28 combines with J gene TRBJ1-5, with TRBD1 matching over 7 bases. J was trimmed by 1 base and V by 4 bases; bases with no gene match: 13. Germline CDR1 is MDHEN and CDR2 is SYDVKM. This CDR3 has 18 amino acids. The CDR3 nucleotides read TGTGCCAGCAGTTCCCCCAGGGAGGGGGCTTTGAGCAATCAGCCCCAGCATTTT. Its translation is CASSSPREGALSNQPQHF.

This clonotype has a handful of counts. The chain recombines TRBV10-3 with TRBJ1-3; 11 bases map to TRBD1. This CDR3 region has 15 residues. CDR1 is ENHRY and CDR2 is SYGVKD in the germline V gene. Trimming removed 6 bases from V and 8 bases from J; junction bases left unmatched: 9. The CDR3 loop reads CAISHGQGAMDTIYF. The CDR3, as DNA: TGTGCCATCAGCCATGGACAGGGGGCAATGGACACCATATATTTT.

This clonotype was seen more than once but under ten times. This chain uses TRBV5-1 with TRBJ1-1; the D is unclear. The germline V and J ends were trimmed by 0 bases and 0 bases, with 12 bases remaining between them. Per germline, CDR1 SGHRS and CDR2 YFSETQ. The CDR3 is 16 amino acids. The CDR3, as DNA: TGCGCCAGCAGCTTGGGTCACGTGGGAATGAACACTGAAGCTTTCTTT. This encodes CASSLGHVGMNTEAFF.

This clonotype has ten or more counts. The V call is TRBV6-1, the J call TRBJ2-7; D gene unclear. The CDR3 runs to 14 residues. With 6 bases removed from V and 2 bases from J, the gap between germline ends came to 14 bases. Looked up from germline, CDR1 is MNHNS and CDR2 is SASEGT. The CDR3 spells CASSPGRGPYEQYF. The CDR3 DNA is TGTGCCAGCAGCCCAGGACGCGGCCCCTACGAGCAGTACTTC.

The V gene is TRBV20-1, the J gene TRBJ2-1; 9 bases are shared with TRBD1. Germline trimming cut 4 bases from V and 5 bases from J; bases unmatched to any gene: 9. The germline V gene has CDR1 DFQATT and CDR2 SNEGSKA (reference sequence). CDR3 length: 15 residues. CDR3: CSANSGTGKDNEQFF. CDR3 DNA sequence: TGCAGTGCTAACTCCGGGACAGGGAAGGACAATGAGCAGTTCTTC.

This clonotype turned up a few times. The chain joins TRBV27 to TRBJ2-7; TRBD2 agrees at 9 bases. Germline V gives CDR1 MNHEY, CDR2 SMNVEV (reference sequence). The length of the CDR3 is 15 residues. J was trimmed by 7 bases and V by 8 bases; bases with no gene match: 15. CDR3 sequence (DNA): TGTGCCAGCGGGGTCGCGGGAGGGGTGGGCTTGGAGCAGTACTTC. It translates to CASGVAGGVGLEQYF.